This TCR beta chain originates from a study of T cell responses to AZD1222 COVID-19 vaccine. V was trimmed by 0 bases and J by 0 bases, leaving 7 bases between them. The germline gives CDR1 SGHTS, CDR2 YDEGEE. CDR3 length: 16 amino acids. Assay used: immunoSEQ multiplex PCR; TCRdb lists only in-frame clones, some missing. This table has 100,000 to 120,000 clones, roughly 80% appearing once. This material consisted of peripheral blood, taken on day 0 of AZD1222 vaccination. This clonotype was obtained from an adult in good health. The chain employs TRBV5-8 and TRBJ2-6; D gene unclear. CDR3 region: CASSLGSSSGANVLTF. CDR3 in DNA: TGTGCCAGCAGCTTGGGATCTTCCTCTGGGGCCAACGTCCTGACTTTC.